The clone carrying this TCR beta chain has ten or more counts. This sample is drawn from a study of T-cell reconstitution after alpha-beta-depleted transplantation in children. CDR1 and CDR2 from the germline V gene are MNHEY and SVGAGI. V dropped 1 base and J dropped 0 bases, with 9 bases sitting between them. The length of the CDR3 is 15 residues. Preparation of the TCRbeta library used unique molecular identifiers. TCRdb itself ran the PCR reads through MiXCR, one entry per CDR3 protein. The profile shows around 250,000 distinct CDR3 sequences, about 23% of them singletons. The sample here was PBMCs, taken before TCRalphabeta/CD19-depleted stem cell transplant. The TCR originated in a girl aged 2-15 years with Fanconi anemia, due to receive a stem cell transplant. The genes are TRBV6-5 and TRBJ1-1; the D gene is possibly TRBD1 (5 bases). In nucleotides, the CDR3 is TGTGCCAGCAGTTACTGGGGGTCCCTGAACACTGAAGCTTTCTTT. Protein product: CASSYWGSLNTEAFF.